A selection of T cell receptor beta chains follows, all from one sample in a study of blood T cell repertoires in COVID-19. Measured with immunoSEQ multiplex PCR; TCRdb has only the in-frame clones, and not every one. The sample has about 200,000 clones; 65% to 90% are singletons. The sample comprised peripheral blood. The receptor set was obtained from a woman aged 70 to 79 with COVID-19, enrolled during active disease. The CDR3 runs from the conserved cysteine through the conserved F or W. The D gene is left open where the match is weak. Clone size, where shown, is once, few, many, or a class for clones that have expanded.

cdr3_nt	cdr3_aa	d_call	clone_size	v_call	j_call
TGTGCCAGCAGTTACTTTCGGGATCTGAACACTGAAGCTTTCTTT	CASSYFRDLNTEAFF	.	.	TRBV6-5	TRBJ1-1
TGTGCCAGCAGTCCCCATGAGGGACTGGACACCGGGGAGCTGTTTTTT	CASSPHEGLDTGELFF	.	.	TRBV27	TRBJ2-2
TGTGCCAGCAGCTTAAACCCCTCGACAGGGCGCTATGGCTACACCTTC	CASSLNPSTGRYGYTF	TRBD1	.	TRBV11-2	TRBJ1-2
TGCGCCAGCAGCTTCTCCCTAGGGGGCGGAAGATCTGGGGCCAACGTCCTGACTTTC	CASSFSLGGGRSGANVLTF	TRBD1	.	TRBV5-1	TRBJ2-6
TGTGCCAGCAGTCGCCGGGGACTAGCGGGGATCTTCGAGCAGTACTTC	CASSRRGLAGIFEQYF	TRBD2	once	TRBV6-2/TRBV6-3	TRBJ2-7
TGTGCCAGCAGCTTAGGCAGCGGAGGCTACACCTTC	CASSLGSGGYTF	.	few	TRBV5-5	TRBJ1-2
TGTGCCACCAGCAGAGTTCTTAACAATCAGCCCCAGCATTTT	CATSRVLNNQPQHF	.	.	TRBV15	TRBJ1-5
TGTGCCAGTAGTATAGATCAGGGGGCGAGAGAAAAACTGTTTTTT	CASSIDQGAREKLFF	TRBD1	.	TRBV19	TRBJ1-4
TGCGCCAGCAGCCAAGCTCTTCCGGCCATCCCAGGTGAGCAGTTCTTC	CASSQALPAIPGEQFF	.	.	TRBV4-3	TRBJ2-1
TGTGCCAGCTCCCCAACCGGGGAGACCCAGTACTTC	CASSPTGETQYF	.	.	TRBV18	TRBJ2-5
TGCAGCGTTACCGGGGTGCTATATATGGCCTACAATGAGCAGTTCTTC	CSVTGVLYMAYNEQFF	.	.	TRBV29-1	TRBJ2-1
TGCGCCAGCAGCTCGGACAGGAACAGCCGCACAGATACGCAGTATTTT	CASSSDRNSRTDTQYF	TRBD1	.	TRBV5-1	TRBJ2-3
TGTGCCAGCAGCGCCGCCGGGACAGATAATTCACCCCTCCACTTT	CASSAAGTDNSPLHF	TRBD1	.	TRBV7-3	TRBJ1-6
TGTGCCAGCACTCGAGGAGCGTCTAATGAAAAACTGTTTTTT	CASTRGASNEKLFF	.	.	TRBV3-1/TRBV3-2	TRBJ1-4
TGCGCCAGCAGTGGGACAGCCTTCCTCACTGAAGCTTTCTTT	CASSGTAFLTEAFF	.	.	TRBV10-1	TRBJ1-1
TGTGCCAGCTTAGCGACGGGGAGGTACGAGCAGTACTTC	CASLATGRYEQYF	.	.	TRBV12-3/TRBV12-4	TRBJ2-7
TGTGCCAGCAGCCAAGGTGTCAGGGGTGGTTCACCCCTCCACTTT	CASSQGVRGGSPLHF	.	many	TRBV3-1/TRBV3-2	TRBJ1-6
TGTGCCACCAGCAGAGATGGGAGACCACCATTTTTCACTGAAGCTTTCTTT	CATSRDGRPPFFTEAFF	.	.	TRBV15	TRBJ1-1
TGTGCCATCACCCGGGACAGCGGCACTGAAGCTTTCTTT	CAITRDSGTEAFF	TRBD1	.	TRBV10-3	TRBJ1-1
TGTGCCAGCAGTTACTCTCAGTACACTGAAGCTTTCTTT	CASSYSQYTEAFF	.	.	TRBV6-5	TRBJ1-1
TGTGCCAGCAGCTTGGGGGGGACAGGGATGGAGACCCAGTACTTC	CASSLGGTGMETQYF	TRBD1	.	TRBV5-6	TRBJ2-5
TGTGCCATCAGTGTAGCAGGGGCCTACGAGCAGTACTTC	CAISVAGAYEQYF	.	once	TRBV10-3	TRBJ2-7
TGTGCCAGCAGTTCCTTTAACACCGGGGAGCTGTTTTTT	CASSSFNTGELFF	.	.	TRBV12-3/TRBV12-4	TRBJ2-2
TGTGCCAGCAGCCCGGGGACAGGGATGAACACCGGGGAGCTGTTTTTT	CASSPGTGMNTGELFF	TRBD1	.	TRBV9	TRBJ2-2